The 23 T cell receptor beta chains below come from one sample, sequenced in a study of blood T cells in healthy people across ages. Together with a sample-barcoded 5' primer, a J-beta primer mix was included in a second PCR lasting about 6 to 12 cycles. TCRdb re-analysed the 5' RACE reads in MiXCR, keeping a single row per CDR3 protein. The data show about 730,000 distinct CDR3 sequences, 35% to 45% seen once. Sequencing used blood. The receptor source for this set is a woman aged 55-70 years in good health.

This clonotype was detected once. The chain carries TRBV5-1 and TRBJ2-3; 8 nucleotides align to TRBD1. Per the germline V gene, CDR1 is SGHRS and CDR2 is YFSETQ. Trimming at V came to 1 base and at J to 9 bases, leaving 4 bases not matched to a gene. The CDR3 runs to 13 residues. The CDR3 region has the DNA TGCGCCAGCAGCTTGACCCAGGGGGCAACGCAGTATTTT. Translation: CASSLTQGATQYF.

V is TRBV7-2 and J is TRBJ2-3; 9 bases agree with TRBD2. J lost 4 bases, V lost 2 bases, and 4 bases had no gene match. Germline values: CDR1 SGHTA, CDR2 FQGNSA. The CDR3 has 15 amino acids. CDR3 protein: CASSLIAGEADTQYF. CDR3 sequence (DNA): TGTGCCAGCAGCTTAATAGCGGGAGAGGCAGATACGCAGTATTTT.

V gene TRBV24-1 combines with J gene TRBJ2-3, with a tentative D call TRBD1 (5 bases). CDR1 KGHDR and CDR2 SFDVKD come from the germline V gene. Trimming removed 10 bases at V and 1 base at J, with 11 bases between. The CDR3 has 13 residues. The DNA for the CDR3 is TGTGCCACTGAAGGACACGGCACAGATACGCAGTATTTT. This sequence encodes CATEGHGTDTQYF.

The V call is TRBV20-1, the J call TRBJ2-3; D is possibly TRBD2 (6 bases). V was clipped by 5 bases and J by 2 bases, with 20 bases between them. The CDR3 extends over 16 amino acids. Germline CDR1 reads DFQATT; CDR2 reads SNEGSKA (reference sequence). CDR3 sequence: CSAQKELAIYTDTQYF. The CDR3, as DNA: TGCAGTGCTCAAAAGGAACTAGCAATCTACACAGATACGCAGTATTTT.

This clonotype came up a few times. CDR3 in DNA: TGCAGTGCTAATAGGGAAACTTATGGCTACACCTTC. Protein sequence: CSANRETYGYTF. This chain links TRBV20-1 with TRBJ1-2; no clear D. Trimming took 4 bases from V and 5 from J, leaving 11 bases between them. CDR3 size: 12 residues. Germline V CDR1 and CDR2: DFQATT, SNEGSKA (reference sequence).

This clonotype has more than one count but fewer than ten. The chain links TRBV5-1 to TRBJ2-2; perhaps D is TRBD1 or TRBD2 (6 bases each). The germline CDR1 and CDR2 sequences are SGHRS and YFSETQ. The CDR3 sequence is 15 residues long. Trimming shortened V by 5 bases and J by 7 bases, and 18 bases separated the two germline ends. The CDR3 DNA sequence: TGCGCCAGCAGACCGGGGGCGGATTTGGTCGGGGAGCTGTTTTTT. Amino acid sequence: CASRPGADLVGELFF.

The chain combines TRBV5-1 with TRBJ2-1, with 9 positions matching TRBD2. In germline, CDR1 is SGHRS, CDR2 YFSETQ. The V gene end was trimmed by 6 bases and the J gene end by 8 bases; junction bases not matched to a gene: 12. This CDR3 has 15 amino acids. The CDR3 sequence is CASKGAGGPGDEQFF. DNA for the CDR3: TGCGCCAGCAAGGGAGCGGGGGGCCCGGGCGATGAGCAGTTCTTC.

The chain joins TRBV20-1 to TRBJ2-1, with 8 bases aligning to TRBD2. TRBJ2-7 matches the DNA end more closely, so the J call is doubtful. The CDR3 runs to 15 residues. Germline-derived CDR1 and CDR2 are DFQATT and SNEGSKA (reference sequence). The CDR3 is CSAPAGGRSYSEQYF. CDR3 bases: TGCAGTGCCCCGGCGGGGGGCCGTTCCTACAGTGAGCAGTACTTC.

The chain recombines TRBV5-4 with TRBJ1-2, with D hard to call. This CDR3 has 15 residues. V lost 0 bases, J lost 7 bases, and 16 bases lay in between. Germline-derived CDR1 and CDR2 are SGHNT and YYREEE (reference sequence). The CDR3 is CASSLVAAIKGGYTF. CDR3 sequence (DNA): TGTGCCAGCAGCTTGGTGGCAGCGATAAAAGGTGGCTACACCTTC.

This clonotype was observed a handful of times. This chain connects TRBV20-1 to TRBJ1-4; D not resolved. Deletions cut 4 bases from V and 6 bases from J, with 6 bases between. Looked up from germline, CDR1 is DFQATT and CDR2 is SNEGSKA (reference sequence). The CDR3 has 11 residues. Written as DNA, the CDR3 is TGCAGTGCTACCCCGGATGAAAAACTGTTTTTT. Protein: CSATPDEKLFF.

This clonotype was seen only a few times. The chain has TRBV7-9 and TRBJ1-2; 8 bases agree with TRBD1. CDR1 is SEHNR, CDR2 FQNEAQ, per germline (reference sequence). Trimming cost V 5 bases and J 13 bases; bases outside gene matches: 9. The CDR3 sequence is 12 residues long. In DNA, the CDR3 is TGTGCCAGCAGCCCTGGACAGGGTGAGAGCACCTTC. This encodes CASSPGQGESTF.

As to this clonotype: The junction does not match germline at one end; this may be a read error. The chain uses TRBV29-1 and TRBJ2-5; 7 nucleotides line up with TRBD1. Germline CDR1 reads SQVTM; CDR2 reads ANQGSEA. The CDR3 is made up of 12 amino acids. CDR3 DNA sequence: TGCAGCGCTAGGGGGCAAGGAGAGACCCGGTACTTC. This gives the protein CSARGQGETRYF.

The V call is TRBV7-2, the J call TRBJ2-4; D not certain. Germline V gene data show CDR1 as SGHTA and CDR2 as FQGNSA. The V end was cut by 3 bases, the J end by 3 bases, with 0 bases between. This CDR3 is 11 amino acids long. The CDR3 coding sequence is TGTGCCAGCAGCTTCAAAAACATTCAGTACTTC. This gives the protein CASSFKNIQYF.

This chain joins TRBV6-1 and TRBJ2-1, with TRBD2 matching over 7 bases. The ends lost 1 base at V and 6 bases at J; junction bases unmatched: 3. Germline V gene lookup returns CDR1 MNHNS and CDR2 SASEGT. The CDR3 is 14 residues long. Here the CDR3 DNA reads TGTGCCAGCAGTGAAGGGGCGGGGGTCAATGAGCAGTTCTTC. It specifies CASSEGAGVNEQFF.

At least ten counts were recorded for this clonotype. V is TRBV7-9 and J is TRBJ2-1; D is possibly TRBD2 (7 bases). Per germline, CDR1 SEHNR and CDR2 FQNEAQ (reference sequence). V was clipped by 1 base and J by 2 bases, with 15 bases between them. The CDR3 is 17 residues long. CDR3: CASSLEKTGGPYNEQFF. In DNA, the CDR3 is TGTGCCAGCAGCTTAGAGAAAACCGGGGGGCCCTACAATGAGCAGTTCTTC.

This clonotype was detected ten times or more. This chain links TRBV7-9 with TRBJ2-5; D tentatively reads TRBD1 or TRBD2 (6 bases each). The V gene's germline CDR1 is SEHNR and CDR2 FQNEAQ (reference sequence). V was trimmed by 5 bases and J by 1 base, leaving 14 bases between them. The CDR3 consists of 15 residues. CDR3 sequence (DNA): TGTGCCAGCAGCCCCACGGGGGCCCGCCAAGAGACCCAGTACTTC. Translated, it gives CASSPTGARQETQYF.

The CDR3 DNA sequence: TGTGCCTGGACATTGTTTCGGGGAGCTGCTAACTATGGCTACACCTTC. This codes for CAWTLFRGAANYGYTF. The V gene is TRBV30, the J gene TRBJ1-2; D is ambiguous. Looked up from germline, CDR1 is GTSNPN and CDR2 is SVGIG (reference sequence). The length of the CDR3 is 16 residues. Trimming left V 4 bases short and J 0 bases short, with 18 bases between.

This clonotype was detected ten times or more. The CDR3 sequence is CASTFEVLGRSYEQYF. In DNA, the CDR3 is TGTGCCAGCACCTTCGAAGTGTTGGGTCGCTCCTACGAGCAGTACTTC. The chain recombines TRBV5-5 with TRBJ2-7; D is unresolved. Between the trimmed V and J ends, which lost 6 bases and 0 bases, there was a span of 19 bases. CDR1 and CDR2 (germline): SGHKS, YYEKEE (reference sequence). The CDR3 contains 16 residues.

This clonotype was seen at least ten times. The V call is TRBV20-1, the J call TRBJ2-1; D gene uncertain. CDR1 DFQATT and CDR2 SNEGSKA come from the germline V gene (reference sequence). This CDR3 comprises 10 residues. This chain's CDR3 is CRPLHNEQFF. CDR3 DNA: TGCAGACCCTTGCACAATGAGCAGTTCTTC.

V is TRBV5-1 and J is TRBJ1-5; D unclear. V was shortened by 0 bases and J by 4 bases, with 8 bases between the two germline ends. CDR3 size: 14 residues. Germline CDR1 SGHRS, CDR2 YFSETQ. CDR3 coding DNA: TGCGCCAGCAGCTTGGGAGAGGGAAATCAGCCCCAGCATTTT. Translation: CASSLGEGNQPQHF.

The rearrangement links TRBV12-3 or TRBV12-4 to TRBJ1-5; unclear D gene. The CDR3 runs 14 residues. V lost 8 bases, J lost 2 bases, and 13 bases lay in between. CDR3 nucleotides: TGTGCCAGCTCCCGTCCCGGCGGCAATCAGCCCCAGCATTTT. It codes for CASSRPGGNQPQHF.

The J gene is TRBJ2-7, the V gene TRBV7-3; D is undetermined. The CDR3 spans 15 residues. CDR1 and CDR2 (germline): SGHTA, FQGTGA. Trimming stripped 1 base from V and 7 bases from J, with 17 bases between. For the CDR3, the DNA is TGTGCCAGCAGCTTAAATCCTAGTCCCGGAAGGGAGCAGTACTTC. Amino acid sequence: CASSLNPSPGREQYF.

This chain uses TRBV20-1 with TRBJ2-7, with 7 bases that match TRBD1. The CDR3 spans 15 residues. The ends lost 3 bases at V and 7 bases at J; junction bases unmatched: 15. Per germline, CDR1 DFQATT and CDR2 SNEGSKA (reference sequence). CDR3 DNA sequence: TGCAGTGCTAGGGAACCTAGTAGAGGGGGCGGAGAGCAGTACTTC. Its protein is CSAREPSRGGGEQYF.